This is a list of T cell receptor beta chains from one sample in a study of cytomegalovirus exposure and HLA in healthy donors. Profiling relied on immunoSEQ multiplex PCR, and the TCRdb table lists in-frame clones only, not all of them. This table has roughly 110,000 clones, 65% to 85% appearing once. The specimen was PBMCs. These receptors were obtained from a young man in good health and CMV-seronegative. Each CDR3 is given with its conserved first and last residue. Fields, in order: D gene, J gene, V gene, clone size, CDR3 protein, CDR3 DNA. D genes are given only for firm matches. For some rows the clone size is stated as once, few or many, or as a class when expanded; others skip it.

>-|TRBJ2-6|TRBV2|-
CASAPGGGSGANVLTF
TGTGCCAGCGCCCCAGGAGGAGGTTCTGGGGCCAACGTCCTGACTTTC
>TRBD1|TRBJ1-6|TRBV5-6|-
CASSPAGGSPLHF
TGTGCCAGCAGCCCGGCAGGGGGTTCACCCCTCCACTTT
>-|TRBJ1-1|TRBV7-7|few
CASSLGAGTEAFF
TGTGCTAGCAGCCTCGGAGCGGGCACTGAAGCTTTCTTT
>-|TRBJ1-2|TRBV7-9|-
CASSLAATGAYGYPF
TGTGCCAGCAGCTTAGCAGCGACAGGAGCCTATGGCTACCCCTTC
>-|TRBJ2-7|TRBV25-1|-
CASRVQGRQYF
TGTGCCAGCAGGGTACAGGGTAGGCAGTACTTC
>TRBD2|TRBJ2-3|TRBV27|-
CASSLNSGGVTDTQYF
TGTGCCAGCAGTTTAAATAGCGGGGGGGTAACAGATACGCAGTATTTT
>TRBD2|TRBJ2-1|TRBV9|-
CASSVVAGGPLRNEQFF
TGTGCCAGCAGCGTAGTTGCGGGGGGGCCTTTGAGGAATGAGCAGTTCTTC
>-|TRBJ1-2|TRBV28|few
CAIGGTTGGYTF
TGTGCCATCGGGGGGACCACTGGTGGCTACACCTTC
>TRBD1|TRBJ1-6|TRBV25-1|-
CASSRDSYNSPLHF
TGTGCCAGCAGTAGGGACAGTTATAATTCACCCCTCCACTTT
>-|TRBJ1-1|TRBV9|-
CASSVGSGKNTEAFF
TGTGCCAGCAGCGTAGGGTCAGGGAAGAACACTGAAGCTTTCTTT
>-|TRBJ1-2|TRBV18|-
CASSPSTPGYGYTF
TGTGCCAGCTCACCCTCAACTCCGGGCTATGGCTACACCTTC
>TRBD2|TRBJ2-3|TRBV5-8|-
CASRIPGRGGADTQYF
TGTGCCAGCAGAATCCCCGGGCGGGGGGGTGCAGATACGCAGTATTTT
>-|TRBJ1-4|TRBV19|-
CASRSGPLDNEKLFF
TGTGCCAGTAGGTCAGGCCCCCTGGATAATGAAAAACTGTTTTTT
>-|TRBJ2-7|TRBV6-1|-
CASSESGYEQYF
TGTGCCAGCAGTGAATCAGGCTACGAGCAGTACTTC
>-|TRBJ2-6|TRBV28|-
CASSIQGSGANVLTF
TGTGCCAGCAGTATACAGGGTTCTGGGGCCAACGTCCTGACTTTC
>TRBD1|TRBJ1-1|TRBV7-3|-
CATQKITGVDTEAFF
TGTGCCACCCAAAAAATTACAGGGGTCGACACTGAAGCTTTCTTT